Reported below is one TCR beta chain. A read error may account for a junction end that differs from germline. Allocation to cohorts depended on clinical history reported by the participants. This sample is drawn from a study of blood T cell repertoires in COVID-19. Study information: Samples taken during acute and convalescent COVID-19 were collected in the United States, Italy and Spain. PBMCs, B-cell-depleted T cells, or T cells provided the cDNA or gDNA that made up the material.

Germline values: CDR1 SGDLS, CDR2 YYNGEE. This CDR3 has 13 residues. Repertoires were generated with immunoSEQ multiplex PCR, while TCRdb's copy carries only in-frame clones and drops some. The sample records fewer than 200,000 clones, about four fifths being singletons. The sequencing sample was made of PBMCs or T cells enriched from blood (not recorded which). This TCR was sampled from a man aged 55 to 70 who had recovered from COVID-19. This chain joins TRBV9 and TRBJ1-2, with a weak D call TRBD1 (6 bases). Written as DNA, the CDR3 is TGTGCCAGCAGCTGGAGCCTAACAGGGTGGGCCCTCTTC. Translating it yields CASSWSLTGWALF.